The sequence of this TCR beta chain was determined in a study of CD8 T cells in ankylosing spondylitis. Overall study findings and caveats: A motif of several highly homologous TCR beta variants was seen as apparently characteristic of ankylosing spondylitis blood.

With molecular barcodes, quantitative 5'-RACE was used to make the TCR beta libraries. Each CDR3 protein gets one entry after TCRdb re-called the 5' RACE reads with MiXCR. The sample includes a few hundred thousand distinct CDR3 sequences, roughly a tenth of them seen just once. This clonotype was recorded many times. Its antigen is not identified. Material for sequencing was blood, either unsorted or a sorted T cell fraction (not recorded which). This receptor was taken from a male donor with ankylosing spondylitis or in good health (not recorded which).

CDR3 amino acids: CASSVLPPTGSYNSPLHF. As DNA, the CDR3 is TGTGCCAGCAGCGTACTCCCTCCGACTGGATCCTATAATTCACCCCTCCACTTT. The rearrangement joins TRBV3-1 to TRBJ1-6; D not resolved. CDR3 length: 18 amino acids. Germline-derived CDR1 and CDR2 are LGHDT and YNNKEL (reference sequence). Trimming left V 5 bases short and J 1 base short, with 18 bases between.